This T cell receptor (beta chain) was obtained from a study of shared clonotypes between healthy human individuals. Method: immunoSEQ multiplex PCR; TCRdb's copy keeps in-frame clones and lacks some. The table lists roughly 2.6 million clones, approximately 90% of them singletons, with around 0.14% in the top ten. About this clone itself: Its antigen is unidentified.

The CDR3 sequence is 15 residues long. V shed 3 bases, J shed 5 bases, and the junction held 4 bases outside the gene matches. The germline V gene encodes CDR1 MNHEY and CDR2 SMNVEV (reference sequence). Partitioning of CD4+ cells yielded a CD45RA+ naive subset and a CD45RA-negative memory subset. General study results and limits: Memory subsets generally showed smaller estimated richness than naive subsets did.

The TCR originated in a man aged 18 to 30 in good health. Input material: naive CD4+ T cells sorted from blood. Subset noted: CD45RA+ positively selected. The chain combines TRBV27 with TRBJ2-2, with 9 positions matching TRBD2. The CDR3 reads CASSLGSGSTGELFF. The CDR3 region has the DNA TGTGCCAGCAGTTTGGGTAGCGGGAGTACCGGGGAGCTGTTTTTT.